The present T cell receptor (beta chain) was sequenced within a study of metastatic and nonmetastatic thyroid tumors. The overall study: Repertoires from blood and tumor or nodule tissue of malignant and benign thyroid patients were compared.

Methods used by the authors: Differences in CDR3 between clinicopathological groups were drawn on to build a classifier intended to discriminate distant-metastatic papillary thyroid cancer patients. TCRdb re-called clones from the PCR reads using MiXCR. These V and J calls rely on TCRdb rather than the paper's analysis. The sample has about 16,000 clones, approximately 30% seen once; the top ten hold around 12%. The V gene lost 7 bases and the J gene lost 1 base, with 20 bases spanning the gap. There are 16 residues in the CDR3. The V gene's germline CDR1 is SGHDN and CDR2 FVKESK. Concerning this clone itself: Its matching antigen is unknown.

Study findings and constraints: In blood and tumor, TCR beta diversity was reportedly significantly higher in malignant thyroid tumors than in benign nodules.

Prior to thyroid surgery, none of the patients had received any treatment. The material sequenced was tumor tissue. The J gene is TRBJ2-7, the V gene TRBV14; weak D call: TRBD1 (6 bases). The receptor's source is a male donor with papillary thyroid cancer or a benign thyroid nodule (not recorded which). Some clones in this sample may be carry-over from other donors' samples. The CDR3 spells CASIRTEAGRSYEQYF. CDR3 sequence (DNA): TGTGCCAGCATCCGGACAGAAGCTGGAAGGTCCTACGAGCAGTACTTC.